A single sample is the source of the 11 T cell receptor beta chains below, sequenced in a study of graft-versus-host responses after intestinal transplantation. Assay used: immunoSEQ multiplex PCR; TCRdb lists only in-frame clones, some missing. In the table there are approximately 39,000 clones, 94% of which are singletons. These receptors have no identified antigens. Sample: unstimulated CD4+ T cells sorted from spleen or lymph node cells, taken before transplant. The receptor set was obtained from a human donor who was the organ donor for an intestinal transplant.

V usage is TRBV12-5 and J usage is TRBJ2-3; 10 positions agree with TRBD2. CDR1 is LGHNT and CDR2 is FRNRAP in the germline V gene. The CDR3 length is 15 residues. The trim removed 6 bases at V and 3 bases at J, leaving 6 bases unmatched. CDR3 in amino acids: CASGPGLAPTDTQYF. CDR3 nucleotide sequence: TGTGCTAGTGGCCCGGGACTAGCGCCGACAGATACGCAGTATTTT. Combining the CDR3 with reference TRBV12-5 and TRBJ2-3 gives the whole variable domain DARVTQTPRHKVTEMGQEVTMRCQPILGHNTVFWYRQTMMQGLELLAYFRNRAPLDDSGMPKDRFSAEMPDATLATLKIQPSEPRDSAVYFCASGPGLAPTDTQYFGPGTRLTVL.

The V gene is TRBV25-1, the J gene TRBJ2-2, with D perhaps matching TRBD1 (6 bases). The V gene lost 2 bases and the J gene lost 6 bases, with 7 bases spanning the gap. The CDR3 is 13 amino acids. The germline V gene encodes CDR1 MGHDK and CDR2 SYGVNS. This chain's CDR3 is CASSENRAGELFF. CDR3 in DNA: TGTGCCAGCAGTGAAAACAGGGCCGGGGAGCTGTTTTTT.

V and J are TRBV28 and TRBJ2-3; 9 bases fit TRBD2. The V gene end was trimmed by 6 bases and the J gene end by 2 bases; junction bases not matched to a gene: 9. CDR1 is MDHEN, CDR2 SYDVKM, per germline. The CDR3 spans 16 residues. The CDR3 is CASSTEAGGFTDTQYF. CDR3 DNA: TGTGCCAGCAGCACCGAAGCGGGGGGATTCACAGATACGCAGTATTTT.

The chain has TRBV4-1 and TRBJ1-1; no definite D call. CDR3 length: 12 amino acids. Looked up from germline, CDR1 is MGHRA and CDR2 is YSYEKL. V lost 3 bases and J 5 bases, leaving 7 bases between the germline ends. The DNA of the CDR3 is TGCGCCAGCAGCCAGAGGGAGACTGAAGCTTTCTTT. It translates to CASSQRETEAFF.

This chain links TRBV28 with TRBJ1-2; no clear D. Trimming pared 4 bases from V and 4 bases from J, leaving 10 bases between. Germline lookup yields CDR1 MDHEN and CDR2 SYDVKM. The CDR3 spans 13 residues. CDR3 sequence reads: CASSSSRFYGYTF. In nucleotides, the CDR3 is TGTGCCAGCAGTTCGTCCAGATTCTATGGCTACACCTTC.

CDR3 bases: TGTGCCAGCAGTTTATTGTCGATGGTACCTTACGGCTACACCTTC. As protein: CASSLLSMVPYGYTF. This chain links TRBV28 with TRBJ1-2; D not resolved. The CDR3 loop spans 15 amino acids. Trimming stripped 1 base from V and 8 bases from J, with 17 bases between. The germline CDR1 and CDR2 sequences are MDHEN and SYDVKM.

The chain recombines TRBV10-3 with TRBJ2-2; maybe TRBD2 (6 bases). Germline V CDR1 and CDR2: ENHRY, SYGVKD. The CDR3 length is 15 residues. Trimming cost V 10 bases and J 2 bases, with 17 bases left between them. The CDR3 protein is CATGAIADNTGELFF. In DNA form, the CDR3 reads TGTGCCACCGGAGCAATAGCGGATAACACCGGGGAGCTGTTTTTT.

The J gene is TRBJ1-3, the V gene TRBV7-2; D is ambiguous. This CDR3 is built from 15 residues. Germline CDR1 and CDR2: SGHTA and FQGNSA. V shed 5 bases and J shed 0 bases, with 11 bases lying between them. The chain's CDR3 is CASSRPPPSGNTIYF. The CDR3 DNA is TGTGCCAGCAGCCGACCACCCCCCTCTGGAAACACCATATATTTT.

This clone was seen more than once but under ten times. The CDR3 is CAISESGLTRGYTF. Here the CDR3 DNA reads TGTGCCATCAGTGAGTCGGGCCTCACGAGGGGCTACACCTTC. The genes are TRBV10-3 and TRBJ1-2; D uncertain. V lost 0 bases, J lost 8 bases, and 13 bases lay in between. The CDR3 extends over 14 amino acids. Germline V gives CDR1 ENHRY, CDR2 SYGVKD.

This clone appeared a single time. The V call is TRBV9, the J call TRBJ2-7, with TRBD2 matching 7 bases. The CDR3 sequence is 13 residues long. V gave up 2 bases and J gave up 4 bases; unmatched junction bases: 3. CDR1 is SGDLS and CDR2 is YYNGEE in the germline V gene. CDR3 coding DNA: TGTGCCAGCAGCGTTCGGGGGGTGTACGAGCAGTACTTC. Protein: CASSVRGVYEQYF.

The chain uses TRBV28 and TRBJ2-1; the match to TRBD2 covers 8 bases. The CDR3 runs 15 residues. V shed 4 bases, J shed 0 bases, and the junction held 2 bases outside the gene matches. Germline V gene lookup returns CDR1 MDHEN and CDR2 SYDVKM. The CDR3 nucleotides read TGTGCCAGCAGTTCGACTAGCGACTCCTACAATGAGCAGTTCTTC. Translating it yields CASSSTSDSYNEQFF.